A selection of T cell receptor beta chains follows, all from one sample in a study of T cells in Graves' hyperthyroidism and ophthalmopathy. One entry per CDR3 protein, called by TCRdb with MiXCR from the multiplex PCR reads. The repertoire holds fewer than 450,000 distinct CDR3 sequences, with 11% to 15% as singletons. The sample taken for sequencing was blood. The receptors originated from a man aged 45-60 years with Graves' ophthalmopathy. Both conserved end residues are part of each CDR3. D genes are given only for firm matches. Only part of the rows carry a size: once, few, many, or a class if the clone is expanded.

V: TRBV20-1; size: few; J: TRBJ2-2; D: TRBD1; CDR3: CSARDGTEHTGELFF; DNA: TGCAGTGCTAGAGACGGGACAGAGCACACCGGGGAGCTGTTTTTT
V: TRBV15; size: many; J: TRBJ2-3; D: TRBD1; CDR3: CATSRDRGTDTQYF; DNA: TGTGCCACCAGTCGGGACAGGGGTACAGATACGCAGTATTTT
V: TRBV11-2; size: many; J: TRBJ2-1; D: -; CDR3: CASSLGWSYNEQFF; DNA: TGTGCCAGCAGCTTAGGGTGGAGCTACAATGAGCAGTTCTTC
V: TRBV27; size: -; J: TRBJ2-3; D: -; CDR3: CASSLYRSEGDTQYF; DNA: TGTGCCAGCAGTTTATATCGGTCCGAAGGGGATACGCAGTATTTT
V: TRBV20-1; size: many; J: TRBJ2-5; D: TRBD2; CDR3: CSARDRPRLSLAGGRGGETQYF; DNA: TGCAGTGCTAGAGATCGCCCCCGACTATCCCTAGCGGGAGGGAGGGGGGGAGAGACCCAGTACTTC
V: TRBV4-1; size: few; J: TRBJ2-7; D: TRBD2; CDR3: CASSQLSGSSYEQYF; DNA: TGCGCCAGCAGCCAACTAAGCGGGAGCTCCTACGAGCAGTACTTC
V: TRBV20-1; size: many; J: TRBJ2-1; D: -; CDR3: CSALTGVGGRVLNEQFF; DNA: TGCAGTGCCCTGACAGGGGTTGGCGGGAGGGTACTCAATGAGCAGTTCTTC
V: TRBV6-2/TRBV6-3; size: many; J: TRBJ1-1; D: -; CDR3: CASSWTLSTEAFF; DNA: TGTGCCAGCAGTTGGACTCTGAGCACTGAAGCTTTCTTT
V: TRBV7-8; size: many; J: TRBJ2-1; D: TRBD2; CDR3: CASSLDRPGLAGRHRSYNEQFF; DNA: TGTGCCAGCAGCTTAGATCGCCCGGGACTAGCGGGACGACATCGCTCCTACAATGAGCAGTTCTTC
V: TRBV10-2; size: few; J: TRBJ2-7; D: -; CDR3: CASKGTYEQYF; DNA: TGCGCCAGCAAAGGGACTTACGAGCAGTACTTC
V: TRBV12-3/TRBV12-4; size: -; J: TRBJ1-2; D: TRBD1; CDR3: CASSALGTGKFGYTF; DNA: TGTGCCAGCAGTGCCCTAGGGACAGGGAAGTTTGGCTACACCTTC
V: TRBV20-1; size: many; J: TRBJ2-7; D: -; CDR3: CSASPPGSYEQYF; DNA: TGCAGTGCTAGTCCGCCGGGCTCCTACGAGCAGTACTTC
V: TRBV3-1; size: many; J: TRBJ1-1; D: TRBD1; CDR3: CASSPLHRGGTEAFF; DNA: TGTGCCAGCAGCCCGTTACACAGGGGTGGTACTGAAGCTTTCTTT
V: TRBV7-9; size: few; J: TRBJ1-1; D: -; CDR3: CASSSQGWVTEAFF; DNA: TGTGCCAGCAGTTCACAGGGCTGGGTCACTGAAGCTTTCTTT
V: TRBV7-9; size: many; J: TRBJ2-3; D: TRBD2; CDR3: CASSDTSGRFTQYF; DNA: TGTGCCAGCAGCGACACTAGCGGGAGGTTTACGCAGTATTTT
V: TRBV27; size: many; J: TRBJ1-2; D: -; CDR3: CASSLGRGGNIYGYTF; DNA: TGTGCCAGCAGTCTAGGTCGAGGAGGTAACATCTATGGCTACACCTTC
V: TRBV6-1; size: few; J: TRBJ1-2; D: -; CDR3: CASSEAGSNYGYTF; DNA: TGTGCCAGCAGTGAAGCAGGGTCCAACTATGGCTACACCTTC
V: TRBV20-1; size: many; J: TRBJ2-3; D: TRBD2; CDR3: CSARDVMGGAADTQYF; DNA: TGCAGTGCTAGAGACGTAATGGGAGGGGCAGCAGATACGCAGTATTTT
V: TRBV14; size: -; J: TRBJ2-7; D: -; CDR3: CASSQGGPPYEQYF; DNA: TGTGCCAGCAGCCAAGGAGGTCCACCCTACGAGCAGTACTTC
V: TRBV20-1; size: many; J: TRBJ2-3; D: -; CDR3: CSARDQRAVRDTQYF; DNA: TGCAGTGCTAGAGATCAGCGGGCAGTAAGGGATACGCAGTATTTT
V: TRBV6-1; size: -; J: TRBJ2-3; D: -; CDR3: CASSEFASTDTQYF; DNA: TGTGCCAGCAGTGAATTTGCTAGCACAGATACGCAGTATTTT
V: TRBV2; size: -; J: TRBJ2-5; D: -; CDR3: CASSALTAVQETQYF; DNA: TGTGCCAGCAGTGCACTAACGGCGGTTCAAGAGACCCAGTACTTC
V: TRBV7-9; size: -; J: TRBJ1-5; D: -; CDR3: CASRSMGDQPQHF; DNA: TGTGCCAGCAGATCGATGGGGGATCAGCCCCAGCATTTT
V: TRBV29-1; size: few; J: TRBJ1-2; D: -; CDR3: CSVEGQNYGYTF; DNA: TGCAGCGTTGAGGGGCAGAACTATGGCTACACCTTC
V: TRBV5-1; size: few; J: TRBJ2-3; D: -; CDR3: CASSLGWERDSDTQYF; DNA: TGCGCCAGCAGCTTGGGGTGGGAGAGGGACTCAGATACGCAGTATTTT
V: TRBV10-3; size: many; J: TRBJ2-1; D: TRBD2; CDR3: CAISESRLAGVGNEQFF; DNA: TGTGCCATCAGTGAATCCAGACTAGCGGGAGTTGGTAATGAGCAGTTCTTC
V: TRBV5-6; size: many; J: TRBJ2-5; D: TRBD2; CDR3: CASSRTLAGGEGTQYF; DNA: TGTGCCAGCAGCAGGACTCTAGCGGGGGGGGAGGGGACCCAGTACTTC
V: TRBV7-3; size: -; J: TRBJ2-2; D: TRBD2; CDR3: CASSLISGSSAGELSF; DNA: TGTGCCAGCAGCTTAATTAGCGGGAGTAGTGCCGGGGAGCTGTCTTTT
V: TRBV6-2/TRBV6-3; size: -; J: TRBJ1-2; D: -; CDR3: CASFKLVHYGYTF; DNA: TGTGCCAGTTTCAAACTCGTTCACTATGGCTACACCTTC
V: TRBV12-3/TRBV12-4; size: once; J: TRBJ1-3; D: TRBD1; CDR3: CASRPLDRAGNTIYF; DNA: TGTGCCAGCAGGCCACTCGACAGGGCCGGAAACACCATATATTTT
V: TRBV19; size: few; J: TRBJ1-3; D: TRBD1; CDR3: CASRVGTGLGNTIYF; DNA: TGTGCCAGTCGTGTGGGGACAGGGCTAGGAAACACCATATATTTT
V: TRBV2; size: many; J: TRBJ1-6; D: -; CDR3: CATGLGVTSSPLHF; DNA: TGTGCCACCGGGTTAGGGGTTACAAGCTCACCCCTCCACTTT
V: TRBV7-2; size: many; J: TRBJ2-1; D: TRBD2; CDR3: CASSKHLAGGTPSYNEQFF; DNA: TGTGCCAGCAGTAAGCATCTAGCGGGAGGGACCCCTTCCTACAATGAGCAGTTCTTC
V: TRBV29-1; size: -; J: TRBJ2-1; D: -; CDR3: CSVRDGLNNGQFF; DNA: TGCAGCGTCCGGGACGGACTAAACAATGGGCAGTTCTTC
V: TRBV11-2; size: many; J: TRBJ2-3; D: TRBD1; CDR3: CASSLDRGPGDTQYF; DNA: TGTGCCAGCAGCTTAGACAGGGGGCCAGGAGATACGCAGTATTTT
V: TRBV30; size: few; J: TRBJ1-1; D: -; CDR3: CAWSDWQGEAFF; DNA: TGTGCCTGGAGTGATTGGCAGGGAGAAGCTTTCTTT
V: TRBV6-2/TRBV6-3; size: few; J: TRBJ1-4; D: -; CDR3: CARLPGGANEKLFF; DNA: TGTGCCAGATTACCTGGGGGGGCCAATGAAAAACTGTTTTTT
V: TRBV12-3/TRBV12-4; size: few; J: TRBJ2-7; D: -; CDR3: CASSTGGGFEQYF; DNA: TGTGCCAGCAGTACCGGAGGAGGGTTCGAGCAGTACTTC
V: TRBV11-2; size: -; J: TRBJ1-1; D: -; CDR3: CASSQDWPGTGTEAFF; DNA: TGTGCCAGCAGCCAAGATTGGCCGGGAACGGGCACTGAAGCTTTCTTT
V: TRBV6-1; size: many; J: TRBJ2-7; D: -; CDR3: CASSEVLYEQYF; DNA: TGTGCCAGCAGTGAAGTTTTATACGAGCAGTACTTC
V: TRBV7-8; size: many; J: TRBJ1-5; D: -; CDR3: CASSLDRGGNQPQHF; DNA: TGTGCCAGCAGCTTAGACCGCGGGGGGAATCAGCCCCAGCATTTT
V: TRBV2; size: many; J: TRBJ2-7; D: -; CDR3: CASSVFTRTYEQYF; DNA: TGTGCCAGCAGTGTCTTCACTAGGACCTACGAGCAGTACTTC
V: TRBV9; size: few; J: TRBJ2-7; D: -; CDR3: CASSVHTTRSDEQYF; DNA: TGTGCCAGCAGCGTTCACACGACTAGATCCGACGAGCAGTACTTC
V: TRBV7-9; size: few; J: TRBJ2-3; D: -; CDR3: CASSPGRGEYTQYF; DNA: TGTGCCAGCAGCCCCGGTCGTGGCGAGTATACGCAGTATTTT
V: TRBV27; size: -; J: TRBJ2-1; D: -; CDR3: CASSLSASNNEQFF; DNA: TGTGCCAGCAGTTTATCAGCGAGTAACAATGAGCAGTTCTTC
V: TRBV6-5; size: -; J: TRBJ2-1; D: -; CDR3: CASSLYRGGEQFF; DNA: TGTGCCAGCAGTTTATACAGGGGGGGTGAGCAGTTCTTC
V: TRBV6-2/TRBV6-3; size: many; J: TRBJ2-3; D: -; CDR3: CASSPRGADTQYF; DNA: TGTGCCAGCAGTCCGCGGGGAGCAGATACGCAGTATTTT
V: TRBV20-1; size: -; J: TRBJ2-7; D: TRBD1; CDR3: CSALDRVGLYEQYF; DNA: TGCAGTGCCCTGGACAGGGTGGGTCTCTACGAGCAGTACTTC
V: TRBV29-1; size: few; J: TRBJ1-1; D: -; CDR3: CSVEARLFTEAFF; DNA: TGCAGCGTTGAGGCCAGGTTGTTCACTGAAGCTTTCTTT
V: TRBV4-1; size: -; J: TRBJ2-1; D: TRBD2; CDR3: CASSQVFASGSGNNEQFF; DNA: TGCGCCAGCAGCCAAGTCTTCGCTAGCGGGAGCGGAAACAATGAGCAGTTCTTC